This T cell receptor beta chain was observed in a study of siplizumab effects on memory and regulatory T cells. Trimming took off 1 base at V and 5 bases at J, with 14 bases between the two ends. This CDR3 has 15 residues. Germline loops: CDR1 KGHSH, CDR2 LQKENI. The table came from immunoSEQ multiplex PCR; TCRdb's copy has only in-frame clones and leaves some out. The table lists about 100,000 clones, about 91% of them singletons, with roughly 0.15% in the top ten. The genes are TRBV18 and TRBJ1-1; perhaps TRBD1 as D (5 bases). Material for sequencing was CD4+ T cells sorted from blood. The TCR originated in a human donor in good health. CDR3 DNA sequence: TGTGCCAGCTCACCACTGGGGGGAGGGGAAACTGAAGCTTTCTTT. It translates to CASSPLGGGETEAFF.